The rows below give T cell receptor beta chains drawn from one sample of a study of T cell responses to AZD1222 COVID-19 vaccine. Measured with immunoSEQ multiplex PCR; TCRdb has only the in-frame clones, and not every one. The table has 100,000 to 120,000 clones, 80% to 95% seen once; the top ten hold about 2.6%. The sample in question was peripheral blood, obtained 28 days after the second AZD1222 dose. Receptor source: an adult who received the AZD1222 COVID-19 vaccine. The CDR3 runs from the conserved cysteine through the conserved F or W. D genes are given only for firm matches. A clone size is listed for some rows: how often the clone was seen (once, few, many), or a class if it is expanded.

TRBJ2-5,NA,TRBV2,TRBD2,CASERGGQETQYF,TGTGCCAGCGAGCGGGGGGGACAAGAGACCCAGTACTTC
TRBJ1-1,NA,TRBV28,NA,CASSLGETEAFF,TGTGCCAGCAGTTTGGGGGAGACTGAAGCTTTCTTT
TRBJ2-7,NA,TRBV18,NA,CASSRASKSYEQYF,TGTGCCAGCTCTAGGGCAAGTAAATCCTACGAGCAGTACTTC
TRBJ1-5,NA,TRBV19,NA,CASSIFSRAANQPQHF,TGTGCCAGTAGTATATTCTCCAGGGCCGCAAATCAGCCCCAGCATTTT
TRBJ2-7,NA,TRBV28,NA,CASNSPYTGASYEQYF,TGTGCCAGCAATTCCCCTTACACGGGGGCCTCCTACGAGCAGTACTTC
TRBJ2-1,NA,TRBV4-3,NA,CASSQDPGQSSYNEQFF,TGCGCCAGCAGCCAAGATCCAGGACAGAGCTCCTACAATGAGCAGTTCTTC
TRBJ1-5,NA,TRBV6-5,TRBD1,CASSLDRAQPQHF,TGTGCCAGCAGTCTCGACAGGGCTCAGCCCCAGCATTTT
TRBJ2-2,NA,TRBV6-6,NA,CASSYLTTANTGELFF,TGTGCCAGCAGTTACCTCACAACCGCGAACACCGGGGAGCTGTTTTTT
TRBJ1-4,once,TRBV28,NA,CASSPAGANEKLFF,TGTGCCAGCAGCCCGGCTGGGGCTAATGAAAAACTGTTTTTT
TRBJ2-5,NA,TRBV5-4,NA,CASSRGGIETQYF,TGTGCCAGCAGCCGGGGAGGAATCGAGACCCAGTACTTC
TRBJ1-2,NA,TRBV19,TRBD1,CASSLSSGQGAGYTF,TGTGCCAGTAGTCTCTCTTCGGGACAGGGGGCTGGCTACACCTTC
TRBJ2-7,once,TRBV5-1,NA,CASSSGPAREQYF,TGCGCCAGCAGCTCGGGACCGGCCCGCGAGCAGTACTTC
TRBJ1-5,NA,TRBV5-6,NA,CASSLGSALETGRQPQHF,TGTGCCAGCAGCTTGGGGTCCGCCTTGGAGACAGGACGGCAGCCCCAGCATTTT
TRBJ1-3,NA,TRBV7-8,NA,CASSPLRNTIYF,TGTGCCAGCAGCCCTCTGCGGAACACCATATATTTT
TRBJ1-2,NA,TRBV3-1/TRBV3-2,NA,CASSQEWKGTYTF,TGTGCCAGCAGCCAAGAGTGGAAGGGAACCTACACCTTC
TRBJ2-7,NA,TRBV7-9,NA,CASSLEGREQYF,TGTGCCAGCAGCTTAGAGGGTCGTGAGCAGTACTTC
TRBJ2-1,NA,TRBV7-9,NA,CASSLAPSGGNYNEQFF,TGTGCCAGCAGCTTAGCCCCCTCGGGGGGCAACTACAATGAGCAGTTCTTC
TRBJ2-7,once,TRBV9,NA,CASSEGHRGVKYEQYF,TGTGCCAGCAGCGAGGGACATAGGGGGGTGAAATACGAGCAGTACTTC
TRBJ2-3,once,TRBV7-2,NA,CASSSQGLSDTQYF,TGTGCCAGCAGCAGCCAGGGTTTGTCAGATACGCAGTATTTT
TRBJ1-2,NA,TRBV2,NA,CASSDILATTF,TGTGCCAGCAGTGATATTCTGGCCACAACCTTC
TRBJ2-2,NA,TRBV7-3,NA,CASSLGTLTGGELFF,TGTGCCAGCAGCCTCGGGACCCTGACGGGCGGGGAGCTGTTTTTT
TRBJ1-5,NA,TRBV7-2,NA,CASSPLGYKVPQHF,TGTGCCAGCAGCCCCCTTGGGTATAAGGTTCCCCAGCATTTT
TRBJ1-2,NA,TRBV7-2,NA,CASSLAPGMDYGYTF,TGTGCCAGCAGCTTAGCGCCTGGCATGGACTATGGCTACACCTTC
TRBJ1-4,NA,TRBV7-8,NA,CASSLGSGEKLFF,TGTGCCAGCAGCCTAGGCTCGGGTGAAAAACTGTTTTTT
TRBJ2-7,NA,TRBV29-1,NA,CSVELAGRGDYEQYF,TGCAGCGTTGAGTTGGCGGGGAGAGGAGACTACGAGCAGTACTTC
TRBJ2-1,few,TRBV5-1,TRBD1,CASRNIGTANNEQFF,TGCGCCAGCAGAAACATCGGGACAGCCAACAATGAGCAGTTCTTC
TRBJ1-2,NA,TRBV29-1,TRBD1,CSVLPTTGDGYTF,TGCAGCGTCCTTCCCACGACAGGGGATGGCTACACCTTC
TRBJ1-6,NA,TRBV10-3,TRBD1,CAISRIQGASSYNSPLHF,TGTGCCATCAGCCGGATTCAGGGGGCGAGCTCCTATAATTCACCCCTCCACTTT
TRBJ2-3,NA,TRBV19,NA,CATRDWEEDTQYF,TGTGCCACCAGAGATTGGGAAGAGGATACGCAGTATTTT
TRBJ1-2,NA,TRBV18,NA,CASSPIRDSSYGYTF,TGTGCCAGCTCACCCATCAGGGATTCTAGCTATGGCTACACCTTC
TRBJ2-5,once,TRBV11-3,NA,CASSLSGRQETQYF,TGTGCCAGCAGCTTATCAGGGCGGCAAGAGACCCAGTACTTC
TRBJ1-2,NA,TRBV12-3/TRBV12-4,TRBD1,CASSRGLGYTF,TGTGCCAGCAGCAGGGGGCTTGGCTACACCTTC
TRBJ1-5,NA,TRBV2,TRBD1,CASSPGTGGLPQHF,TGTGCCAGCAGTCCCGGGACAGGGGGCCTGCCCCAGCATTTT
TRBJ1-1,NA,TRBV21-1,NA,CASSNLPGGEAFF,TGTGCCAGCAGCAATCTTCCGGGCGGGGAAGCTTTCTTT
TRBJ2-7,NA,TRBV6-4,NA,CASRSHRDEDPYEQYF,TGTGCCAGCAGAAGCCACCGGGACGAGGACCCTTACGAGCAGTACTTC
TRBJ2-1,NA,TRBV27,NA,CASSLSGLSYNEQFF,TGTGCCAGCAGTTTATCAGGGCTGTCCTACAATGAGCAGTTCTTC
TRBJ1-5,NA,TRBV19,NA,CATDKTGSNQPQHF,TGTGCTACTGACAAGACAGGCAGCAATCAGCCCCAGCATTTT
TRBJ1-1,NA,TRBV7-9,NA,CASSPDLNTEAFF,TGTGCCAGCAGCCCCGACCTGAACACTGAAGCTTTCTTT
TRBJ1-6,NA,TRBV5-1,NA,CASTLNRQSPLHF,TGCGCCAGCACACTTAACAGGCAATCACCCCTCCACTTT
TRBJ2-3,few,TRBV12-3/TRBV12-4,NA,CASSFSRADTQYF,TGTGCCAGCAGTTTCAGTCGGGCAGATACGCAGTATTTT
TRBJ2-7,NA,TRBV7-9,NA,CASSLDRTDYEQYF,TGTGCCAGCAGCTTAGATAGGACAGACTACGAGCAGTACTTC
TRBJ2-2,medium-sized,TRBV6-2/TRBV6-3,TRBD2,CASSSLGTSGARITGELFF,TGTGCCAGCAGTTCCCTCGGGACTAGCGGGGCTCGAATCACCGGGGAGCTGTTTTTT
TRBJ2-2,once,TRBV5-1,NA,CASSLAGTQQTGELFF,TGCGCCAGCAGCCTGGCGGGGACACAACAGACCGGGGAGCTGTTTTTT
TRBJ1-5,once,TRBV9,NA,CASSVGLASSNQPQHF,TGTGCCAGCAGCGTGGGTTTGGCTTCTAGCAATCAGCCCCAGCATTTT
TRBJ2-7,NA,TRBV7-9,TRBD2,CASSPGGSDEQYF,TGTGCCAGCAGCCCGGGGGGGTCAGACGAGCAGTACTTC
TRBJ1-6,NA,TRBV19,NA,CASSISGQNNSPLHF,TGTGCCAGTAGTATCTCTGGGCAGAATAATTCACCCCTCCACTTT
TRBJ2-3,NA,TRBV11-2,NA,CASSMGLRDTQYF,TGTGCCAGCAGCATGGGACTCCGGGATACGCAGTATTTT
TRBJ1-5,NA,TRBV7-2,TRBD1,CASSSRTGWEHSNQPQHF,TGTGCCAGCAGCTCCAGGACAGGGTGGGAACATAGCAATCAGCCCCAGCATTTT